This TCR beta chain came from a study of OX40 agonist ivuxolimab in advanced cancers. Profiling relied on immunoSEQ multiplex PCR, and the TCRdb table lists in-frame clones only, not all of them. The sample shows fewer than 65,000 clones, approximately 86% of them seen only once. Study results and limitations: Within 6 weeks, CD4+ and CD8+ blood T cells expanded clonally at 0.1 to 3.0 mg/kg. Certain nonresponders additionally had low normalized T-cell clonal expansion.

Autoimmune disease history or systemic immunosuppression led to patients being barred. Sampling of blood occurred at baseline, cycle 4 day 1, and cycle 7 day 1. To note about this clone: Its specificity is not known.

Germline-derived CDR1 and CDR2 are LNHDA and SQIVND (reference sequence). The V end lost 8 bases, the J end lost 5 bases, and 15 bases lay between the germline ends. The CDR3 totals 13 residues. Sequencing was performed on CD4+ or CD8+ T cells sorted from blood, taken in a trial of the OX40 agonist ivuxolimab. The TCR comes from an adult with an advanced solid tumor such as melanoma, head and neck, liver or kidney cancer. This sequence joins TRBV19 and TRBJ1-2; a weak D match, TRBD1 (5 bases). For the CDR3, the DNA is TGTGCCAGTGGTGGGAGGGGTCGGTATGGCTACACCTTC. Its translation is CASGGRGRYGYTF.